This passage covers 24 T cell receptor beta chains from one sample sequenced in a study of cytomegalovirus exposure and HLA in healthy donors. The PCR employed 60 Vbeta primers together with 13 Jbeta primers. The repertoire was sequenced with immunoSEQ multiplex PCR; TCRdb's copy has only in-frame clones and lacks some. The sample shows 190,000 or so clones, roughly 87% of them seen only once. Sample: PBMCs. These receptors all come from a man between 50 and 59 years old in good health and CMV-seronegative.

The sample holds one count of this clone. The chain couples TRBV5-1 to TRBJ2-7; maybe TRBD1 (6 bases). The CDR3 runs 12 residues. Trimming removed 5 bases at V and 5 bases at J, with 11 bases between. CDR1 is SGHRS and CDR2 is YFSETQ in the germline V gene. The DNA of the CDR3 is TGCGCCAGCAGATTAGACAGGAACGAGCAGTACTTC. It yields the protein CASRLDRNEQYF.

V usage is TRBV9 and J usage is TRBJ1-6, with 7 bases fitting TRBD1. The CDR3 has 15 amino acids. The germline CDR1 and CDR2 sequences are SGDLS and YYNGEE. J was trimmed by 12 bases and V by 1 base; bases with no gene match: 10. The CDR3 region has the DNA TGTGCCAGCAGCGTAAGGGACAGAGATTATGGACCCCTCCACTTT. Translated, it gives CASSVRDRDYGPLHF.

The rearrangement links TRBV9 to TRBJ2-1, with 7 bases lining up with TRBD2. The CDR3 is made up of 16 amino acids. Germline CDR1 and CDR2: SGDLS and YYNGEE. With V trimmed by 4 bases and J by 4 bases, 11 bases remained unmatched. Written as DNA, the CDR3 is TGTGCCAGCAGCTCCTCGACTAAGCGGGGATACAATGAGCAGTTCTTC. It codes for CASSSSTKRGYNEQFF.

This clone appeared a few times. The chain joins TRBV7-8 to TRBJ1-2, with 9 bases matching TRBD1. The CDR3 loop spans 15 amino acids. Germline V CDR1 and CDR2: SGHVS, FQNEAQ. V lost 2 bases to trimming and J lost 3 bases; unmatched junction nucleotides: 4. The chain's CDR3 is CASSLLWTGDYGYTF. CDR3 nucleotide sequence: TGTGCCAGCAGCTTACTGTGGACAGGGGACTATGGCTACACCTTC.

In this sample, this clone turned up once. This rearrangement joins TRBV5-8 to TRBJ2-1; weak D call: TRBD2 (6 bases). This CDR3 contains 16 residues. V gave up 3 bases and J gave up 0 bases, with 13 bases separating them. Germline CDR1 reads SGHTS; CDR2 reads YDEGEE. The CDR3 DNA sequence: TGTGCCAGCAGCTGGGGGTCGGGGGACTCCTACAATGAGCAGTTCTTC. Its protein is CASSWGSGDSYNEQFF.

J is TRBJ1-4 and V is TRBV6-1, with 8 nucleotides matching TRBD1. CDR3 size: 15 residues. Germline CDR1 and CDR2: MNHNS and SASEGT. Losses at the gene ends were 4 bases for V and 3 bases for J; bases not matched to a gene: 4. The CDR3 protein is CASSAGDRSNEKLFF. Here the CDR3 DNA reads TGTGCCAGCAGTGCGGGGGACAGGTCTAATGAAAAACTGTTTTTT.

The chain employs TRBV7-9 and TRBJ2-7, with D tentatively TRBD1 (6 bases). The length of the CDR3 is 14 residues. Per the germline V gene, CDR1 is SEHNR and CDR2 is FQNEAQ (reference sequence). The ends were cut back, 3 bases at V and 1 base at J, with 10 bases in the middle. The CDR3 nucleotides are TGTGCCAGCAGCTTGACAGGCCCATCCTACGAGCAGTACTTC. This codes for CASSLTGPSYEQYF.

The chain carries TRBV7-9 and TRBJ2-1; D is undetermined. There are 13 residues in the CDR3. V lost 5 bases and J lost 4, with 9 bases in between. Germline CDR1 reads SEHNR; CDR2 reads FQNEAQ (reference sequence). CDR3 DNA sequence: TGTGCCAGCAGCCCTACAGCATACAATGAGCAGTTCTTC. It specifies CASSPTAYNEQFF.

This clone has only one observation. The V gene is TRBV2, the J gene TRBJ1-6, with a weak D call TRBD1 (5 bases). The CDR3 runs to 15 residues. V lost 3 bases to trimming and J lost 2 bases, with 8 bases between them. Germline CDR1 is SNHLY and CDR2 is FYNNEI. As DNA, the CDR3 is TGTGCCAGCAGTGACAGGGTGACCTATAATTCACCCCTCCACTTT. This sequence encodes CASSDRVTYNSPLHF. The full variable domain, its missing parts supplied by reference TRBV2 and TRBJ1-6, is EPEVTQTPSHQVTQMGQEVILRCVPISNHLYFYWYRQILGQKVEFLVSFYNNEISEKSEIFDDQFSVERPDGSNFTLKIRSTKLEDSAMYFCASSDRVTYNSPLHFGNGTRLTVT.

CDR3 coding DNA: TGTGCCAGCAGCGTATCAAACCCCAGTTCAGATACGCAGTATTTT. Translation: CASSVSNPSSDTQYF. This sequence joins TRBV9 and TRBJ2-3; D gene unclear. The CDR3 runs 15 residues. V shed 1 base and J shed 4 bases, with 13 bases lying between them. Germline CDR1 and CDR2: SGDLS and YYNGEE.

The chain employs TRBV9 and TRBJ2-2; TRBD1 matches at 9 bases. Germline CDR1 SGDLS, CDR2 YYNGEE. V was clipped by 4 bases and J by 5 bases; unmatched bases: 12. This CDR3 spans 17 amino acids. The CDR3 coding sequence is TGTGCCAGCAGCACCCGGGACAGGGCTTTAGGAACCGGGGAGCTGTTTTTT. Amino acids: CASSTRDRALGTGELFF. The full variable domain, with the rest looked up from reference TRBV9 and TRBJ2-2, is DSGVTQTPKHLITATGQRVTLRCSPRSGDLSVYWYQQSLDQGLQFLIQYYNGEERAKGNILERFSAQQFPDLHSELNLSSLELGDSALYFCASSTRDRALGTGELFFGEGSRLTVL.

The chain links TRBV18 to TRBJ1-5; 8 bases are a match to TRBD1. J gave up 4 bases and V 4 bases, and 3 bases lay outside the gene matches. Germline V CDR1 and CDR2: KGHSH, LQKENI. There are 14 residues in the CDR3. CDR3 residues: CASSHDRGNQPQHF. CDR3 sequence (DNA): TGTGCCAGCTCACACGACAGGGGTAATCAGCCCCAGCATTTT.

The chain carries TRBV12-5 and TRBJ2-1; the D gene is possibly TRBD2 (5 bases). Trimming took off 5 bases at V and 7 bases at J, with 9 bases between the two ends. In germline, CDR1 is LGHNT, CDR2 FRNRAP. This CDR3 contains 12 residues. The CDR3 sequence: CASGHGENEQFF. The DNA for the CDR3 is TGTGCTAGTGGTCATGGGGAGAATGAGCAGTTCTTC.

This clone was counted a single time. CDR3 loop: CASTGQGFTGELFF. The CDR3 DNA sequence: TGTGCCAGCACTGGACAGGGGTTCACCGGGGAGCTGTTTTTT. The J gene is TRBJ2-2, the V gene TRBV6-6; 9 nucleotides match TRBD1. CDR1 MNHNY and CDR2 SVGAGI come from the germline V gene (reference sequence). V lost 7 bases to trimming and J lost 4 bases; unmatched junction nucleotides: 4. CDR3 length: 14 residues.

The chain is built from TRBV4-2 and TRBJ2-7; D might be TRBD1 (6 bases). In germline, CDR1 is LGHNA, CDR2 YNFKEQ. Trimming took 0 bases from V and 3 from J, leaving 9 bases between them. This CDR3 is built from 14 residues. CDR3: CASSQDRGFYEQYF. CDR3 bases: TGTGCCAGCAGCCAAGATAGGGGGTTCTACGAGCAGTACTTC.

The rearrangement uses TRBV9 and TRBJ1-1, with D uncertain. The CDR3 runs 15 residues. V lost 0 bases and J lost 0, with 9 bases in between. CDR1 is SGDLS, CDR2 YYNGEE, per germline. The CDR3 DNA sequence: TGTGCCAGCAGCGTAGGGGCAGAGATGAACACTGAAGCTTTCTTT. Amino acids: CASSVGAEMNTEAFF.

J is TRBJ1-2 and V is TRBV5-1, with 7 positions matching TRBD1. The CDR3 contains 13 residues. Germline CDR1 is SGHRS and CDR2 is YFSETQ. With V trimmed by 1 base and J by 6 bases, 3 bases remained unmatched. The CDR3 protein is CASSLLRGHGYTF. The CDR3 bases are TGCGCCAGCAGCTTGCTGAGGGGGCATGGCTACACCTTC.

This clone was seen once. The chain carries TRBV9 and TRBJ2-3; D might be TRBD2 (5 bases). Germline lookup yields CDR1 SGDLS and CDR2 YYNGEE. The CDR3 has 14 residues. V lost 2 bases to trimming and J lost 5 bases, with 12 bases between them. CDR3: CASSVSNRGDTQYF. CDR3 DNA sequence: TGTGCCAGCAGCGTCTCCAATCGGGGAGATACGCAGTATTTT.

This sequence joins TRBV4-3 and TRBJ2-7; 14 nucleotides match TRBD2. The germline CDR1 and CDR2 sequences are LGHNA and YSLEER. The junction had 5 bases not matched to a gene; V was cut back by 2 bases and J by 2 bases. The CDR3 runs to 17 residues. CDR3 protein: CASSQFGTSGGPYEQYF. Here the CDR3 DNA reads TGCGCCAGCAGCCAATTCGGGACTAGCGGGGGACCCTACGAGCAGTACTTC.

The chain links TRBV19 to TRBJ2-7; 13 positions match TRBD2. The CDR3 runs to 15 residues. After removal of 3 bases from V and 1 base from J, the junction contained 0 bases not matched to a gene. CDR1 is LNHDA and CDR2 is SQIVND in the germline V gene (reference sequence). As DNA, the CDR3 is TGTGCCAGTAGTATGACTAGCGGGAGGTCCTACGAGCAGTACTTC. Translated: CASSMTSGRSYEQYF.

This clone was seen a handful of times. The chain links TRBV10-2 to TRBJ1-1; 8 bases are shared with TRBD1. The trim removed 8 bases at V and 1 base at J, leaving 0 bases unmatched. Germline V gene data show CDR1 as WSHSY and CDR2 as SAAADI. The CDR3 length is 12 residues. This CDR3 reads CASGQGNTEAFF. The CDR3 DNA reads TGCGCCAGCGGACAGGGGAACACTGAAGCTTTCTTT.

The V call is TRBV7-3, the J call TRBJ2-2, with TRBD2 matching over 8 bases. The V segment lost 5 bases and the J segment 6 bases; nucleotides outside the gene matches: 11. Germline assignment: CDR1 SGHTA and CDR2 FQGTGA. This CDR3 is built from 16 residues. The CDR3 spells CASSRGTSGHSGELFF. The CDR3 DNA reads TGTGCCAGCAGCCGCGGCACTAGCGGACATTCCGGGGAGCTGTTTTTT. The complete variable domain, with remaining parts taken from reference TRBV7-3 and TRBJ2-2, reads GAGVSQTPSNKVTEKGKYVELRCDPISGHTALYWYRQSLGQGPEFLIYFQGTGAADDSGLPNDRFFAVRPEGSVSTLKIQRTERGDSAVYLCASSRGTSGHSGELFFGEGSRLTVL.

The rearrangement links TRBV9 to TRBJ2-1, with 10 bases matching TRBD2. V lost 4 bases, J lost 6 bases, and 13 bases stayed unmatched. This CDR3 has 17 residues. Germline CDR1 reads SGDLS; CDR2 reads YYNGEE. CDR3 DNA sequence: TGTGCCAGCAGCCCCCGCGACTCTAGCGGGAGCCGCAATGAGCAGTTCTTC. This translates into CASSPRDSSGSRNEQFF.

The chain carries TRBV19 and TRBJ1-1, with 8 nucleotides matching TRBD1. Germline CDR1 LNHDA, CDR2 SQIVND (reference sequence). J gave up 5 bases and V 1 base, and 9 bases lay outside the gene matches. This CDR3 is built from 16 residues. CDR3: CASSIVPGGAGTEAFF. CDR3 in DNA: TGTGCCAGTAGTATAGTCCCAGGGGGCGCTGGGACTGAAGCTTTCTTT.